This TCR beta chain was identified in a study of CD8+CD57+ T cells in acquired aplastic anemia. Looking at the study overall: Isolated CD4+ and CD8+ cells, once sorted, yielded DNA averaging roughly 3.2 ug. Healthy donors gave 10 million to 11 million reads on average for CD4+ cells.

Study outcomes and limitations: Controls did not differ significantly from patients in CD8+ Simpson's diversity. Around 29 CD8+ CDR3 sequences were shared between patients and controls.

Genomic DNA was employed as the template in profiling TCR beta VDJ and CDR3. TCRdb independently ran MiXCR on the reads; one entry per CDR3 protein. The table shows around 180,000 distinct CDR3 sequences, with just under 65% occurring only once. As for this clonotype: What it recognizes is unknown.

The germline gives CDR1 LGHNA, CDR2 YNFKEQ. The V gene lost 0 bases and the J gene lost 9 bases, with 15 bases spanning the gap. CDR3 length equals 16 residues. This clonotype was sampled from a human donor in good health. Source material: sorted CD4+, CD8+, or CD8+CD57+ T cells (not recorded which) from PBMCs. This chain joins TRBV4-2 and TRBJ1-6; D is perhaps TRBD1 (5 bases). The CDR3 DNA reads TGTGCCAGCAGCCAAGATCGGGGCATAGTAGGTTCACCCCTCCACTTT. Translation: CASSQDRGIVGSPLHF.